This T cell receptor beta chain was captured in a study of T cell responses to AZD1222 COVID-19 vaccine. Comments on this clone: Its antigen remains unknown.

The V gene's germline CDR1 is MNHEY and CDR2 SVGAGI. V was shortened by 6 bases and J by 0 bases, with 8 bases between the two germline ends. The CDR3 runs to 14 residues. Overall study findings and caveats: Spike-wide vaccine-associated CD4 TCRs dominated at 160-218 and 743-854. Among the donors, most were white British and more were female, and clonal diversity was possibly underestimated.

Clones were read by immunoSEQ multiplex PCR, and TCRdb kept only the in-frame ones, dropping some. The sample has some 150,000 clones, around 83% seen once; the top ten hold roughly 4%. This sequence was found in an adult in good health. V is TRBV6-5 and J is TRBJ1-4; no reliable D call. Material: peripheral blood, obtained on day 0 of MenACWY control vaccination. Here the CDR3 reads CASRGYATNEKLFF. In DNA, the CDR3 is TGTGCCAGCAGGGGCTACGCAACTAATGAAAAACTGTTTTTT.